A single sample gave rise to the 27 T cell receptor beta chains below, sequenced in a study of blood T cell repertoires in COVID-19. TCRdb's table, derived via immunoSEQ multiplex PCR, lists solely in-frame clones and lacks some. The table includes 220,000 or so clones, 88% detected once. Sequencing input: PBMCs or T cells enriched from blood (not recorded which). The source of these receptors is a woman aged 45-65 years with acute COVID-19.

This sequence joins TRBV19 and TRBJ2-3; D perhaps matches TRBD1 (6 bases). Germline V lookup: CDR1 LNHDA, CDR2 SQIVND (reference sequence). This CDR3 is built from 17 residues. Trimming shortened V by 7 bases and J by 7 bases, and 27 bases separated the two germline ends. As DNA, the CDR3 is TGTGCCAGTAAAGCCCTGGGGACCAGGGGAGTTACAAATACGCAGTATTTT. It encodes CASKALGTRGVTNTQYF. Complete variable domain (other parts from reference TRBV19 and TRBJ2-3): DGGITQSPKYLFRKEGQNVTLSCEQNLNHDAMYWYRQDPGQGLRLIYYSQIVNDFQKGDIAEGYSVSREKKESFPLTVTSAQKNPTAFYLCASKALGTRGVTNTQYFGPGTRLTVL.

This clone showed up just a few times. The chain combines TRBV19 with TRBJ1-1, with D hard to call. Between the trimmed V and J ends, which lost 6 bases and 5 bases, there was a span of 16 bases. Germline V gives CDR1 LNHDA, CDR2 SQIVND (reference sequence). The CDR3 totals 14 residues. CDR3 nucleotide sequence: TGTGCCAGTAGAGCGAGGATAAGTTATACTGAAGCTTTCTTT. Its protein is CASRARISYTEAFF.

The J gene is TRBJ2-7, the V gene TRBV21-1; the D segment call TRBD1 is taken from the table without a DNA check. TRBV21-1 corresponds to a pseudogene. The CDR3 is 14 residues long. The CDR3 nucleotides read TGTGCCAGCAGCCTCCGGGACAGGGTCCACGAGCAGTACTTC. It is translated as CASSLRDRVHEQYF.

This chain connects TRBV19 to TRBJ2-3; 10 bases align to TRBD1. Germline V gene lookup returns CDR1 LNHDA and CDR2 SQIVND (reference sequence). The CDR3 loop spans 16 amino acids. V trimming: 4 bases; J trimming: 5 bases; junction bases outside the gene matches: 9. The CDR3: CASSNPDRGRGDTQYF. As DNA, the CDR3 is TGTGCCAGTAGTAACCCCGACAGGGGGCGTGGAGATACGCAGTATTTT.

This clone has only a few counts. Other DNA sequences in the same sample also yield this CDR3. The J gene is TRBJ1-1, the V gene TRBV18; 8 bases match TRBD1. The CDR3 totals 13 residues. Trimming took 3 bases from V and 4 from J; bases not matched to a gene: 1. The germline gives CDR1 KGHSH, CDR2 LQKENI. CDR3 amino acids: CASSPDRATEAFF. The CDR3 DNA reads as TGTGCCAGCTCACCGGACAGGGCCACTGAAGCTTTCTTT. The complete variable domain, with remaining parts taken from reference TRBV18 and TRBJ1-1, reads NAGVMQNPRHLVRRRGQEARLRCSPMKGHSHVYWYRQLPEEGLKFMVYLQKENIIDESGMPKERFSAEFPKEGPSILRIQQVVRGDSAAYFCASSPDRATEAFFGQGTRLTVV.

This clone was counted between two and nine times. The chain combines TRBV10-3 with TRBJ1-1; the D is unclear. The CDR3 runs to 16 residues. Germline V CDR1 and CDR2: ENHRY, SYGVKD. The V and J ends lost 6 bases and 6 bases respectively, with 23 bases between them. The CDR3 region has the DNA TGTGCCATCAGCGCAAAGTCGGGAGCCTGGGCTCCTGAAGCTTTCTTT. Amino acid sequence: CAISAKSGAWAPEAFF.

The chain joins TRBV2 to TRBJ2-5; D may be TRBD2 (5 bases). Trimming left V 2 bases short and J 3 bases short, with 16 bases between. The germline gives CDR1 SNHLY, CDR2 FYNNEI. CDR3 size: 16 residues. CDR3 in DNA: TGTGCCAGCAGTGAACCCGGGAATCCCGCCGAAGAGACCCAGTACTTC. This codes for CASSEPGNPAEETQYF.

This sequence joins TRBV28 and TRBJ1-1; 9 positions agree with TRBD1. The CDR3 spans 16 residues. Germline V CDR1 and CDR2: MDHEN, SYDVKM. The ends lost 5 bases at V and 1 base at J; junction bases unmatched: 8. CDR3 in amino acids: CASSPMTGGTNTEAFF. In nucleotides, the CDR3 is TGTGCCAGCAGTCCGATGACAGGGGGTACGAACACTGAAGCTTTCTTT.

This chain connects TRBV7-3 to TRBJ2-2, with TRBD2 matching 7 bases. Germline V gives CDR1 SGHTA, CDR2 FQGTGA. The CDR3 is 16 amino acids. V dropped 5 bases and J dropped 1; count of bases not matched to a gene: 7. The DNA for the CDR3 is TGTGCCAGCAGCCAGCAAGCGGGAAGGAACACCGGGGAGCTGTTTTTT. Translated, it gives CASSQQAGRNTGELFF.

This chain joins TRBV10-3 and TRBJ2-1; 7 positions match TRBD2. Germline lookup yields CDR1 ENHRY and CDR2 SYGVKD. The V and J ends lost 2 bases and 5 bases, in that order; junction bases with no gene match: 6. The CDR3 runs to 15 residues. CDR3 DNA sequence: TGTGCCATCAGTGAGAGGCGGGAGACACACAATGAGCAGTTCTTC. Amino acids: CAISERRETHNEQFF.

V and J are TRBV7-2 and TRBJ1-1, with no clear D. This CDR3 contains 13 residues. Looked up from germline, CDR1 is SGHTA and CDR2 is FQGNSA. Trimming pared 3 bases from V and 6 bases from J, leaving 11 bases between. CDR3 DNA: TGTGCCAGCAGCTTTGGTCCGGGTCCTGAAGCTTTCTTT. It translates to CASSFGPGPEAFF.

The rearrangement joins TRBV25-1 to TRBJ2-7; TRBD1 is a possible D gene (5 bases). The CDR3 consists of 13 residues. Germline values: CDR1 MGHDK, CDR2 SYGVNS. Trimming took 1 base from V and 5 from J, leaving 9 bases between them. The CDR3 DNA follows: TGTGCCAGCAGTGAATTCCCCAGGGACGAGCAGTACTTC. It yields the protein CASSEFPRDEQYF.

V and J are TRBV19 and TRBJ2-5; a possible D gene is TRBD2 (6 bases). The CDR3 totals 17 residues. Germline V gene data show CDR1 as LNHDA and CDR2 as SQIVND (reference sequence). V lost 2 bases and J lost 2, with 18 bases in between. The CDR3 DNA is TGTGCCAGTAGTATAAGCAGCGGAGGGGAACTGCAAGAGACCCAGTACTTC. It encodes CASSISSGGELQETQYF.

A few counts support this clone. V gene TRBV5-1 combines with J gene TRBJ1-1; D remains ambiguous. Germline-derived CDR1 and CDR2 are SGHRS and YFSETQ. The germline V and J ends were trimmed by 2 bases and 5 bases, with 7 bases remaining between them. This CDR3 contains 12 residues. This CDR3 reads CASSFAGTEAFF. CDR3 sequence (DNA): TGCGCCAGCAGCTTTGCGGGAACTGAAGCTTTCTTT.

The V call is TRBV27, the J call TRBJ2-7, with 11 positions matching TRBD2. This CDR3 spans 16 amino acids. Germline V gives CDR1 MNHEY, CDR2 SMNVEV (reference sequence). J lost 6 bases, V lost 0 bases, and 7 bases had no gene match. CDR3 protein: CASSLSLTSGRSEQYF. CDR3 in DNA: TGTGCCAGCAGTTTATCACTTACTAGCGGGAGATCCGAGCAGTACTTC.

The chain joins TRBV5-5 to TRBJ2-3; 7 bases match TRBD2. The CDR3 consists of 15 residues. The germline V gene has CDR1 SGHKS and CDR2 YYEKEE (reference sequence). The ends lost 5 bases at V and 4 bases at J; junction bases unmatched: 10. This chain's CDR3 is CASRPGAGAPDTQYF. The CDR3, as DNA: TGTGCCAGCAGACCTGGGGCGGGAGCCCCAGATACGCAGTATTTT.

The chain carries TRBV28 and TRBJ2-7; TRBD1 aligns across 8 bases. The V gene end was trimmed by 4 bases and the J gene end by 3 bases; junction bases not matched to a gene: 8. The CDR3 runs to 15 residues. Germline CDR1 and CDR2: MDHEN and SYDVKM. CDR3 protein: CASSSPTGAGYEQYF. The CDR3 DNA reads as TGTGCCAGCAGTTCCCCGACAGGGGCGGGCTACGAGCAGTACTTC.

Regarding this clone: No DNA is shown, since the ends of the CDR3 on it are uncertain; the CDR3 is the one TCRdb lists. The chain has TRBV21-1 and TRBJ2-1; the D segment call TRBD2 is taken from the table without a DNA check. TRBV21-1 is deemed a pseudogene. The CDR3 is 17 residues long, counting both termini. CDR3 sequence: CASSKAWGGGNYNEQFF.

The rearrangement uses TRBV28 and TRBJ1-5; D call uncertain. The length of the CDR3 is 14 residues. With 7 bases removed from V and 0 bases from J, the gap between germline ends came to 10 bases. Germline CDR1 reads MDHEN; CDR2 reads SYDVKM. The CDR3 DNA follows: TGTGCCAGCACCTCGGGAAATAGCAATCAGCCCCAGCATTTT. It is translated as CASTSGNSNQPQHF.

The chain is built from TRBV7-3 and TRBJ2-3; D perhaps matches TRBD2 (6 bases). The V gene's germline CDR1 is SGHTA and CDR2 FQGTGA. The CDR3 extends over 15 amino acids. Trimming left V 4 bases short and J 0 bases short, with 11 bases between. The CDR3 DNA is TGTGCCAGCAGCTCATACGGGACTAGCACAGATACGCAGTATTTT. Encoded protein: CASSSYGTSTDTQYF.

The chain links TRBV3-1 (or the pseudogene TRBV3-2) to TRBJ2-7; 11 nucleotides align to TRBD2. V was pared by 5 bases and J by 2 bases, with 14 bases of the junction left unmatched. This CDR3 contains 18 residues. Germline CDR1 and CDR2: LGHDT and YNNKEL (reference sequence). DNA for the CDR3: TGTGCCAGCAGCGATTCCGGGACTAGCGGTTCGGCCCCCTACGAGCAGTACTTC. Its translation: CASSDSGTSGSAPYEQYF.

The chain employs TRBV28 and TRBJ2-1, with 14 bases aligning to TRBD2. The V segment lost 5 bases and the J segment 4 bases; nucleotides outside the gene matches: 7. The CDR3 is 17 amino acids. From germline, CDR1 is MDHEN and CDR2 SYDVKM. CDR3 sequence (DNA): TGTGCCAGCAGTCGCGGACTAGCGGGAGGCCGTTACAATGAGCAGTTCTTC. Translated: CASSRGLAGGRYNEQFF. Filled out from reference TRBV28 and TRBJ2-1, the complete variable domain reads DVKVTQSSRYLVKRTGEKVFLECVQDMDHENMFWYRQDPGLGLRLIYFSYDVKMKEKGDIPEGYSVSREKKERFSLILESASTNQTSMYLCASSRGLAGGRYNEQFFGPGTRLTVL.

The rearrangement links TRBV5-1 to TRBJ1-3; TRBD1 aligns across 7 bases. CDR1 and CDR2 (germline): SGHRS, YFSETQ. V shed 4 bases, J shed 0 bases, and the junction held 10 bases outside the gene matches. CDR3 length: 17 amino acids. In DNA, the CDR3 is TGCGCCAGCAGCCCCACACCGGGGACAGACTCTGGAAACACCATATATTTT. Its translation: CASSPTPGTDSGNTIYF.

The chain couples TRBV19 to TRBJ1-1; no clear D. The germline gives CDR1 LNHDA, CDR2 SQIVND (reference sequence). V was clipped by 5 bases and J by 4 bases, with 11 bases between them. This CDR3 has 13 residues. The CDR3 region is CASSPHRSTEAFF. CDR3 coding DNA: TGTGCCAGTAGTCCCCATAGGAGCACTGAAGCTTTCTTT.

The chain employs TRBV5-8 and TRBJ2-3; D is possibly TRBD2 (5 bases). The CDR3 runs to 17 residues. V was clipped by 0 bases and J by 3 bases, with 17 bases between them. CDR1 and CDR2 from the germline V gene are SGHTS and YDEGEE. CDR3 residues: CASSLERELALTDTQYF. CDR3 in DNA: TGTGCCAGCAGCTTGGAAAGGGAGTTAGCACTAACAGATACGCAGTATTTT. Full variable domain (remainder filled in from reference TRBV5-8 and TRBJ2-3): EAGVTQSPTHLIKTRGQQATLRCSPISGHTSVYWYQQALGLGLQFLLWYDEGEERNRGNFPPRFSGRQFPNYSSELNVNALELEDSALYLCASSLERELALTDTQYFGPGTRLTVL.

This clone was detected only a few times. The J gene is TRBJ2-7, the V gene TRBV10-1; 9 bases are shared with TRBD1. J was trimmed by 4 bases and V by 1 base; bases with no gene match: 2. This CDR3 spans 14 amino acids. In germline, CDR1 is WNHNN, CDR2 SYGVQD (reference sequence). CDR3 sequence reads: CASSEWGQGYEQYF. The CDR3 DNA sequence: TGCGCCAGCAGTGAGTGGGGACAGGGATACGAGCAGTACTTC.

The chain carries TRBV9 and TRBJ1-2, with D maybe TRBD1 (6 bases). The CDR3 spans 17 residues. The germline V gene encodes CDR1 SGDLS and CDR2 YYNGEE. Trimming shortened V by 0 bases and J by 6 bases, and 21 bases separated the two germline ends. CDR3 in DNA: TGTGCCAGCAGCGTAGGGGGGCCCTATACAGGAACCGATGGCTACACCTTC. Protein product: CASSVGGPYTGTDGYTF.